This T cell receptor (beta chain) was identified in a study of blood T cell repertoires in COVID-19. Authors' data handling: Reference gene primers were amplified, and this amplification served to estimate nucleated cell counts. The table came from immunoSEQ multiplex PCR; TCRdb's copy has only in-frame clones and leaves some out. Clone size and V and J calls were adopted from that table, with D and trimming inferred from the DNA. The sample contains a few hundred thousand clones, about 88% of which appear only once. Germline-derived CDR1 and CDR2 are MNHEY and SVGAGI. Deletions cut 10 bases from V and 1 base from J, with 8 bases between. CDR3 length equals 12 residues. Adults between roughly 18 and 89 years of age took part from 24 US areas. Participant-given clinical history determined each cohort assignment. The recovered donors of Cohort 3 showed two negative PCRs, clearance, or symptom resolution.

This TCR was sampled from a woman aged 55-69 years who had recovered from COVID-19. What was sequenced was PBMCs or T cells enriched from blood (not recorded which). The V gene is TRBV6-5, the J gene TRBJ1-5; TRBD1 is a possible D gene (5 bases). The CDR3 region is CATGGSNQPQHF. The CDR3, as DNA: TGTGCCACCGGGGGGAGCAATCAGCCCCAGCATTTT.